This T cell receptor beta chain appears in the sequencing data of a study of post-analysis software for immune sequencing data. This clonotype was seen only a few times. The antigen is unknown. Study-level points and caveats: Patients used several TRBV segments, including TRBV5-6, TRBV5-1 and TRBV20-1, more often than controls.

Researchers reported that TCR beta cDNA libraries carried unique molecular identifiers. MiXCR, run by TCRdb on the PCR reads, gives a single entry per CDR3 protein. This table holds just over 250,000 distinct CDR3 sequences, 35% to 45% found once. From germline, CDR1 is DFQATT and CDR2 SNEGSKA (reference sequence). V lost 3 bases and J 3 bases, leaving 18 bases between the germline ends. The CDR3 contains 15 residues. The receptor was derived from a girl aged 10-17 years with multiple sclerosis. The chain links TRBV20-1 to TRBJ2-7; D is perhaps TRBD1 (5 bases). Sequencing was performed on blood. The CDR3 protein is CSARDSRVGDYEQYF. The CDR3 bases are TGCAGTGCTAGGGATTCCAGGGTGGGCGACTACGAGCAGTACTTC.